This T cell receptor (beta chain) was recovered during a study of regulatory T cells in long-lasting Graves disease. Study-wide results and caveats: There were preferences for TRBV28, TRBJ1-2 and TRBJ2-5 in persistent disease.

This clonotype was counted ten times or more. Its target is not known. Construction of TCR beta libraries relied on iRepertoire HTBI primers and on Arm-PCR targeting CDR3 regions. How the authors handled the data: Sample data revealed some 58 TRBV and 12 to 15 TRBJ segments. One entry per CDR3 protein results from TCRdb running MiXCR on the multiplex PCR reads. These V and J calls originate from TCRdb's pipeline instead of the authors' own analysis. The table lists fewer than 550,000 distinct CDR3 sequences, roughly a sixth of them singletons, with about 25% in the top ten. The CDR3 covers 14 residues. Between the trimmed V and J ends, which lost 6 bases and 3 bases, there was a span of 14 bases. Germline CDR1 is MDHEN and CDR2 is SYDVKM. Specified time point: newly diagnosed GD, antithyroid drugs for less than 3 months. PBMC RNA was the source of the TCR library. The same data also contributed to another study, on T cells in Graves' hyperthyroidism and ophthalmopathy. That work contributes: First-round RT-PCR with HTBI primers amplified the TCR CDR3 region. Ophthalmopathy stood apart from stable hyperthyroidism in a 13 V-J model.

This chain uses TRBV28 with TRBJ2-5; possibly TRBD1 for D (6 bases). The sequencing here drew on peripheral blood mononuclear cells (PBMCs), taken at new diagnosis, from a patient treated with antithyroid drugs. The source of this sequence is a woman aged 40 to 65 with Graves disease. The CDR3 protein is CASSPGTNKETQYF. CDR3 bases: TGTGCCAGCAGCCCAGGGACAAATAAAGAGACCCAGTACTTC.